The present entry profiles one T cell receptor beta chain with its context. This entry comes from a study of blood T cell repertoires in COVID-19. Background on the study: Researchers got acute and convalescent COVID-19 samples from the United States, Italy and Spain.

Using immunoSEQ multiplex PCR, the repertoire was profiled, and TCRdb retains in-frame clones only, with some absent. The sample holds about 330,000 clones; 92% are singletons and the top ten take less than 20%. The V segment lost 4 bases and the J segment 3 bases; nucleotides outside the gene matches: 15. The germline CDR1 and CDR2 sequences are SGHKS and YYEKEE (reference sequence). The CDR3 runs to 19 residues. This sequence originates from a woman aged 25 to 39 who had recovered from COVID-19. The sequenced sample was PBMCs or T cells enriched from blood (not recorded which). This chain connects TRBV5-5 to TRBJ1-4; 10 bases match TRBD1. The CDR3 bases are TGTGCCAGCAGCCTGCGACAGGGGGCGTTCATTATGGCTAATGAAAAACTGTTTTTT. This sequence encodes CASSLRQGAFIMANEKLFF.